The 22 T cell receptor beta chains listed next were all sequenced from one sample in a study of response to subunit inactivated influenza vaccine. TCRdb called the RT-PCR reads again in MiXCR, with one record for every CDR3 protein. The repertoire includes over 400,000 distinct CDR3 sequences, roughly 9.7% of them detected once, and 12% sits in the top ten. Sequenced here: PBMCs from blood, sampled 45 days after vaccination. The receptors shown here come from a man aged 50 to 60 who received an inactivated influenza vaccine.

Turning to this clonotype: The junction does not match germline at one end; this may be a read error. The V and J genes are TRBV9 and TRBJ2-1; 7 bases align to TRBD2. The CDR3 loop spans 13 amino acids. Per germline, CDR1 SGDLS and CDR2 YYNGEE. The CDR3: CASSGGRGSEHFF. CDR3 in DNA: TGTGCCAGCAGCGGGGGGAGGGGCAGTGAGCATTTCTTC.

This chain uses TRBV3-1 with TRBJ1-5; D is ambiguous. Germline CDR1 reads LGHDT; CDR2 reads YNNKEL (reference sequence). V lost 0 bases and J lost 7, with 13 bases in between. The CDR3 length is 15 residues. DNA for the CDR3: TGTGCCAGCAGCCAAGAGGGCGGTCAACGCCAGCCCCAGCATTTT. Its protein product is CASSQEGGQRQPQHF.

This clonotype occurred a few times. J is TRBJ2-7 and V is TRBV6-2 or TRBV6-3; 13 bases agree with TRBD2. The V gene's germline CDR1 is MNHEY and CDR2 SVGEGT. J gave up 4 bases and V 6 bases, and 9 bases lay outside the gene matches. This CDR3 is built from 16 residues. CDR3 sequence: CASSLRTSGSLYEQYF. The CDR3, as DNA: TGTGCCAGCAGCCTTAGGACTAGCGGGAGTCTGTACGAGCAGTACTTC.

This clonotype is deemed medium-sized. The V and J genes are TRBV10-3 and TRBJ2-1; tentative D call: TRBD1 (5 bases). From germline, CDR1 is ENHRY and CDR2 SYGVKD. CDR3 size: 19 residues. V lost 0 bases and J lost 0, with 18 bases in between. CDR3 bases: TGTGCCATCAGTGAGTCGATAGCAGGGTCAAGGAGCTCCTACAATGAGCAGTTCTTC. Translating gives CAISESIAGSRSSYNEQFF.

V usage is TRBV3-1 and J usage is TRBJ2-1, with 9 bases that match TRBD2. Trimming at V came to 0 bases and at J to 8 bases, leaving 8 bases not matched to a gene. Germline CDR1 reads LGHDT; CDR2 reads YNNKEL (reference sequence). The length of the CDR3 is 16 residues. Written as DNA, the CDR3 is TGTGCCAGCAGCCAAGATCTGAGGACTAGCGTCGATGAGCAGTTCTTC. It is translated as CASSQDLRTSVDEQFF.

The genes are TRBV11-1 and TRBJ2-3; 15 bases are shared with TRBD2. V shed 7 bases, J shed 5 bases, and the junction held 13 bases outside the gene matches. From germline, CDR1 is SGHAT and CDR2 FQDESV (reference sequence). This CDR3 region has 18 residues. As DNA, the CDR3 is TGTGCCAGCAACCTCCCGGGACTAGCGGGGGGCCCGGGAGATACGCAGTATTTT. Amino acid sequence: CASNLPGLAGGPGDTQYF.

At least ten counts were recorded for this clonotype. In DNA form, the CDR3 reads TGTGCCAGCAGACTAGGATGGGGGCCAGACTCTGGAAACACCATATATTTT. Protein product: CASRLGWGPDSGNTIYF. The chain couples TRBV12-3 or TRBV12-4 to TRBJ1-3, with TRBD1 as a possible D gene (6 bases). With 6 bases removed from V and 0 bases from J, the gap between germline ends came to 18 bases. The CDR3 loop spans 17 amino acids.

The sample holds many counts of this clonotype. The rearrangement uses TRBV9 and TRBJ2-5; D ambiguous. Germline CDR1 reads SGDLS; CDR2 reads YYNGEE. The CDR3 runs to 13 residues. V was pared by 2 bases and J by 5 bases, with 10 bases between. This chain's CDR3 is CASSVGGRETQYF. CDR3 DNA: TGTGCCAGCAGCGTTGGTGGTAGGGAGACCCAGTACTTC.

This clonotype was recorded at least ten times. The gene calls are TRBV4-3 and TRBJ2-1, with TRBD2 identical over 14 bases. The CDR3 is made up of 18 amino acids. CDR1 and CDR2 from the germline V gene are LGHNA and YSLEER. V shed 1 base, J shed 7 bases, and the junction held 9 bases outside the gene matches. The CDR3 region is CASSQGRRTSGRINEQFF. The DNA for the CDR3 is TGCGCCAGCAGCCAAGGGCGGCGGACTAGCGGGAGGATTAATGAGCAGTTCTTC.

Many counts were recorded for this clonotype. The junction departs from germline at one end; a sequencing error may be responsible. The CDR3 DNA is TGTGCCAGCAGCCAGGACAGAACCTACGAGCAGTACTTC. Protein product: CASSQDRTYEQYF. The V call is TRBV4-3, the J call TRBJ2-7; possible D gene TRBD1, 6 bases. The CDR3 is 13 residues long. CDR1 and CDR2 (germline): LGHNA, YSLEER.

This clonotype was seen more than once but under ten times. The J gene is TRBJ2-3, the V gene TRBV20-1; tentative D call: TRBD1 (6 bases). The CDR3 consists of 14 residues. With 5 bases removed from V and 3 bases from J, the gap between germline ends came to 15 bases. The V gene's germline CDR1 is DFQATT and CDR2 SNEGSKA (reference sequence). The CDR3 DNA sequence: TGCAGTGCTCTACAGGGAAGGGTTACAGATACGCAGTATTTT. This sequence encodes CSALQGRVTDTQYF.

This clonotype was recorded many times. The chain employs TRBV5-1 and TRBJ2-4; D remains unclear. CDR1 and CDR2 (germline): SGHRS, YFSETQ. V lost 0 bases and J lost 6, with 10 bases in between. CDR3 length equals 14 residues. The CDR3 nucleotides read TGCGCCAGCAGCTTGGGGGAAAGTAGAAACATTCAGTACTTC. It yields the protein CASSLGESRNIQYF. The variable domain in full, completed from reference TRBV5-1 and TRBJ2-4, reads KAGVTQTPRYLIKTRGQQVTLSCSPISGHRSVSWYQQTPGQGLQFLFEYFSETQRNKGNFPGRFSGRQFSNSRSEMNVSTLELGDSALYLCASSLGESRNIQYFGAGTRLSVL.

This clonotype was found many times. This chain joins TRBV24-1 and TRBJ2-3, with D uncertain. Germline assignment: CDR1 KGHDR and CDR2 SFDVKD. CDR3 size: 12 residues. Between the trimmed V and J ends, which lost 7 bases and 6 bases, there was a span of 10 bases. In DNA, the CDR3 is TGTGCCACCAGCACAATGGGGGATACGCAGTATTTT. Translating gives CATSTMGDTQYF.

The chain combines TRBV20-1 with TRBJ2-7, with TRBD2 matching 8 bases. The CDR3 length is 16 residues. CDR1 and CDR2 (germline): DFQATT, SNEGSKA (reference sequence). V gave up 6 bases and J gave up 5 bases; unmatched junction bases: 18. DNA of the CDR3: TGCAGTGCCCCCGGAGCCGGGAGGGCCTCCATCGACGAGCAGTACTTC. Its translation is CSAPGAGRASIDEQYF.

This clonotype has only a few counts. CDR3 region: CSARDPLARDNEQFF. CDR3 nucleotides: TGCAGTGCTAGAGATCCCCTAGCGCGGGACAATGAGCAGTTCTTC. This rearrangement joins TRBV20-1 to TRBJ2-1; maybe TRBD2 (6 bases). The CDR3 contains 15 residues. V lost 0 bases to trimming and J lost 5 bases, with 14 bases between them. Germline V gene sequence: CDR1 DFQATT, CDR2 SNEGSKA (reference sequence).

This clonotype has a count of ten or more. The chain employs TRBV7-3 and TRBJ2-1, with 7 bases that match TRBD2. There are 14 residues in the CDR3. Per germline, CDR1 SGHTA and CDR2 FQGTGA. Unmatched junction bases numbered 9, after V lost 5 bases and J lost 8 bases. CDR3 bases: TGTGCCAGCAGCAAATGGACTAGGGCACATGAGCAGTTCTTC. Residues: CASSKWTRAHEQFF.

The genes are TRBV20-1 and TRBJ2-7; 7 bases line up with TRBD2. The CDR3 length is 14 residues. Germline lookup yields CDR1 DFQATT and CDR2 SNEGSKA (reference sequence). J lost 5 bases, V lost 5 bases, and 12 bases had no gene match. CDR3 amino acids: CSAPMGGRVHEQYF. The CDR3 coding sequence is TGCAGTGCTCCTATGGGGGGGAGAGTCCACGAGCAGTACTTC.

The gene calls are TRBV7-9 and TRBJ2-1, with 7 bases fitting TRBD2. The CDR3 covers 15 residues. The J segment lost 0 bases and the V segment lost 5 bases, leaving 4 bases of the junction unmatched. Germline V gives CDR1 SEHNR, CDR2 FQNEAQ (reference sequence). CDR3 sequence: CASSARDYSYNEQFF. The CDR3 DNA is TGTGCCAGCAGCGCACGGGACTACTCCTACAATGAGCAGTTCTTC.

The table lists this clonotype with many counts. The gene calls are TRBV14 and TRBJ2-1; 8 nucleotides agree with TRBD2. The CDR3 extends over 14 amino acids. Germline V CDR1 and CDR2: SGHDN, FVKESK. V trimming: 3 bases; J trimming: 5 bases; junction bases outside the gene matches: 3. Here the CDR3 reads CASSHWGLDNEQFF. CDR3 DNA sequence: TGTGCCAGCAGCCACTGGGGACTAGACAATGAGCAGTTCTTC.

This clonotype was seen a handful of times. J is TRBJ2-1 and V is TRBV10-3, with 11 nucleotides matching TRBD2. Germline V gene data show CDR1 as ENHRY and CDR2 as SYGVKD. The CDR3 loop spans 15 amino acids. J gave up 4 bases and V 6 bases, and 5 bases lay outside the gene matches. CDR3 loop: CAIRASGRPYNEQFF. CDR3 nucleotide sequence: TGTGCCATCAGGGCTAGCGGGAGGCCTTACAATGAGCAGTTCTTC.

This clonotype was recorded a few times. V is TRBV7-2 and J is TRBJ2-1; 9 bases are shared with TRBD2. Per the germline V gene, CDR1 is SGHTA and CDR2 is FQGNSA. The length of the CDR3 is 16 residues. The V gene end was trimmed by 2 bases and the J gene end by 5 bases; junction bases not matched to a gene: 7. The DNA for the CDR3 is TGTGCCAGCAGCTTAATGGGCGGGGGGGTTAACAATGAGCAGTTCTTC. This sequence encodes CASSLMGGGVNNEQFF.

The rearrangement uses TRBV28 and TRBJ2-2; D remains unclear. The V and J ends lost 6 bases and 1 base respectively, with 9 bases between them. Germline-derived CDR1 and CDR2 are MDHEN and SYDVKM. CDR3 size: 14 residues. The CDR3 spells CASSKHRNTGELFF. In nucleotides, the CDR3 is TGTGCCAGCAGCAAACACCGGAACACCGGGGAGCTGTTTTTT.